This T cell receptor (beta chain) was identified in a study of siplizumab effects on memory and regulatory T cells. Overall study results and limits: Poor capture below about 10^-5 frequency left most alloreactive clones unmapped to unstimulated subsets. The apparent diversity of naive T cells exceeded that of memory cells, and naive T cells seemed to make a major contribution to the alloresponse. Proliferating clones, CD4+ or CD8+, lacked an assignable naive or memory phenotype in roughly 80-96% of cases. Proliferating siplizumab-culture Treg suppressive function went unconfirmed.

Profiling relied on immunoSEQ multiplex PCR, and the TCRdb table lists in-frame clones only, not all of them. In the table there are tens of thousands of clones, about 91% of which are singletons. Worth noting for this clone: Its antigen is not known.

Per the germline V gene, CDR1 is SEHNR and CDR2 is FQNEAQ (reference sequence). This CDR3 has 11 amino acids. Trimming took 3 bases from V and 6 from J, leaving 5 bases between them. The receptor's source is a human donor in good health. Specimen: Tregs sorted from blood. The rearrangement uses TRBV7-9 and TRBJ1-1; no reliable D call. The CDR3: CASSFGPEAFF. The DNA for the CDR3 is TGTGCCAGCAGCTTCGGCCCTGAAGCTTTCTTT.